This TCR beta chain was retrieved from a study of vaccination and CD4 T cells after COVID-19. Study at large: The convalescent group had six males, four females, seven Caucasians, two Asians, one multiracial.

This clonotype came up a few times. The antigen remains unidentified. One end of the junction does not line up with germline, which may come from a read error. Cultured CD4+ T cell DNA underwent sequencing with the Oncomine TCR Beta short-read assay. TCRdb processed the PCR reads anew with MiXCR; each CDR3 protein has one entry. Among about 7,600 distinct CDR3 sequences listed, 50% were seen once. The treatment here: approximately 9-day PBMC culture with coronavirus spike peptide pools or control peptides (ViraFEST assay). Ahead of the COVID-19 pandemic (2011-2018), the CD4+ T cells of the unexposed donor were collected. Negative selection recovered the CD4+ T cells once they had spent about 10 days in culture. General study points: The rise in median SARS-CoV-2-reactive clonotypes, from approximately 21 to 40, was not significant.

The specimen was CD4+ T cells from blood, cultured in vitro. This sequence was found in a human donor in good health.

Written as DNA, the CDR3 is TGTGCCAGCAGCGTATCTAGCGGGCGGGACTTC. Protein: CASSVSSGRDF. The chain recombines TRBV9 with TRBJ2-7, with 8 bases lining up with TRBD2. This CDR3 spans 11 amino acids. CDR1 is SGDLS and CDR2 is YYNGEE in the germline V gene.